These T cell receptor beta chains were read from a single sample in a study of memory CD4+ T cells and cytomegalovirus serostatus. Method: immunoSEQ multiplex PCR; TCRdb's copy keeps in-frame clones and lacks some. Among around 53,000 clones listed, 80% were seen once. The specimen was memory CD4+ T cells from blood. These receptor sequences come from an adult in good health and CMV-seropositive. Both conserved end residues are part of each CDR3. D genes are given only for firm matches. Clone size, where shown, is once, few, many, or a class for clones that have expanded.

CDR3 | DNA | J | D | size | V
CASSHLRLAKNIQYF | TGTGCCAGCAGCCACCTAAGGTTAGCCAAAAACATTCAGTACTTC | TRBJ2-4 | NA | NA | TRBV11-2
CASSYDLANEKLFF | TGTGCCAGCAGTTACGATTTAGCTAATGAAAAACTGTTTTTT | TRBJ1-4 | NA | NA | TRBV6-5
CASSVQRENNEQFF | TGTGCCAGCAGCGTCCAGCGGGAGAACAATGAGCAGTTCTTC | TRBJ2-1 | TRBD2 | NA | TRBV9
CASSFIVGTGGNQPQHF | TGTGCCAGCAGCTTTATAGTCGGGACAGGGGGCAATCAGCCCCAGCATTTT | TRBJ1-5 | TRBD1 | NA | TRBV7-9
CATKPGQGASTEAFF | TGTGCCACCAAACCGGGACAGGGGGCGAGCACTGAAGCTTTCTTT | TRBJ1-1 | TRBD1 | NA | TRBV18
CASSRTNLNTEAFF | TGCGCCAGCAGCAGAACGAACCTGAACACTGAAGCTTTCTTT | TRBJ1-1 | NA | NA | TRBV4-3
CASSESRGNYGYTF | TGTGCCAGCAGTGAAAGTCGAGGAAACTATGGCTACACCTTC | TRBJ1-2 | NA | NA | TRBV2
CASSFAGFSETQYF | TGTGCCAGCAGTTTTGCAGGGTTCTCGGAGACCCAGTACTTC | TRBJ2-5 | NA | NA | TRBV28
CASSPATEYGYTF | TGTGCCAGCTCACCAGCAACAGAATATGGCTACACCTTC | TRBJ1-2 | NA | few | TRBV18
CATSREGGGSSYEQYF | TGTGCCACCAGCAGAGAAGGTGGCGGGAGCTCCTACGAGCAGTACTTC | TRBJ2-7 | TRBD2 | NA | TRBV15
CASSSFTATNEKLFF | TGTGCCAGTAGCTCCTTCACTGCAACTAATGAAAAACTGTTTTTT | TRBJ1-4 | NA | NA | TRBV19
CASSIPGQGAGGANVLTF | TGTGCCAGTAGTATCCCCGGCCAGGGGGCAGGTGGGGCCAACGTCCTGACTTTC | TRBJ2-6 | TRBD1 | NA | TRBV19
CASSQEGGTLSYEQYF | TGCGCCAGCAGCCAAGAAGGAGGGACACTCTCCTACGAGCAGTACTTC | TRBJ2-7 | NA | NA | TRBV4-3
CASSARTSGGAWETQYF | TGTGCCAGCAGTGCAAGGACTAGCGGGGGGGCCTGGGAGACCCAGTACTTC | TRBJ2-5 | TRBD2 | NA | TRBV25-1
CAISGPGARETQYF | TGTGCCATCAGTGGACCGGGGGCTAGAGAGACCCAGTACTTC | TRBJ2-5 | NA | NA | TRBV10-3
CASSWVSSSYEQYF | TGTGCCAGCAGTTGGGTCAGTAGCTCCTACGAGCAGTACTTC | TRBJ2-7 | NA | few | TRBV6-1
CASSVWVTSYNEQFF | TGTGCCAGCAGCGTATGGGTAACCTCCTACAATGAGCAGTTCTTC | TRBJ2-1 | NA | few | TRBV9
CASSQQATANYGYTF | TGCGCCAGCAGCCAACAGGCGACCGCTAACTATGGCTACACCTTC | TRBJ1-2 | NA | NA | TRBV5-1
CASSAEGGPGYEQYF | TGTGCCAGCAGCGCGGAAGGGGGTCCCGGCTACGAGCAGTACTTC | TRBJ2-7 | NA | NA | TRBV9
CASSLTQYQETQYF | TGTGCCAGCAGTCTAACACAGTACCAAGAGACCCAGTACTTC | TRBJ2-5 | NA | NA | TRBV27
CASSLGRARINQPQHF | TGCGCCAGCAGCTTGGGCAGGGCTCGTATCAATCAGCCCCAGCATTTT | TRBJ1-5 | NA | NA | TRBV5-1
CAWSLSRAGQPQHF | TGTGCCTGGAGTCTCTCTCGTGCCGGGCAGCCCCAGCATTTT | TRBJ1-5 | NA | NA | TRBV30
CASSLVSGLNTEAFF | TGTGCCAGCAGCTTAGTTAGCGGACTGAACACTGAAGCTTTCTTT | TRBJ1-1 | NA | NA | TRBV5-6
CASSLGEPGASNSPLHF | TGTGCCAGCAGTTTAGGAGAACCGGGAGCTAGCAATTCACCCCTCCACTTT | TRBJ1-6 | NA | once | TRBV27
CASSPERASYNEQFF | TGTGCCAGCAGTCCGGAGAGAGCTAGTTACAATGAGCAGTTCTTC | TRBJ2-1 | NA | NA | TRBV7-6
CAWSTGSGRREQYF | TGTGCCTGGAGTACGGGTAGCGGGAGACGCGAGCAGTACTTC | TRBJ2-7 | TRBD2 | NA | TRBV30
CASSQDPRTDTQYF | TGCGCCAGCAGCCAAGACCCGAGAACAGATACGCAGTATTTT | TRBJ2-3 | NA | NA | TRBV4-3
CASSQQEANTEAFF | TGCGCCAGCAGCCAACAGGAAGCGAACACTGAAGCTTTCTTT | TRBJ1-1 | NA | once | TRBV10-2
CASSYSPLAGVYNEQFF | TGTGCCAGCAGTTATTCCCCTCTAGCGGGGGTCTACAATGAGCAGTTCTTC | TRBJ2-1 | TRBD2 | NA | TRBV2
CASSLSAVSYGYTF | TGCGCCAGCAGCTTGTCGGCAGTAAGCTATGGCTACACCTTC | TRBJ1-2 | NA | once | TRBV5-1
CASSLAIVRGEETQYF | TGTGCCAGCAGCTTAGCAATCGTACGGGGGGAAGAGACCCAGTACTTC | TRBJ2-5 | TRBD2 | NA | TRBV7-2
CASSAFVGNIQYF | TGTGCCAGCAGCGCCTTCGTTGGAAACATTCAGTACTTC | TRBJ2-4 | NA | NA | TRBV9
CASSPLSLGQPNTEAFF | TGCGCCAGCAGCCCCTTATCATTGGGACAGCCGAACACTGAAGCTTTCTTT | TRBJ1-1 | TRBD1 | NA | TRBV4-1
CASSLDWADTQYF | TGCGCCAGCAGCTTGGATTGGGCAGATACGCAGTATTTT | TRBJ2-3 | NA | NA | TRBV5-1
CASYKDLGGADAFF | TGTGCCAGCTACAAGGACCTCGGGGGGGCCGACGCTTTCTTT | TRBJ1-1 | NA | NA | TRBV2
CASNRGTNTGELFF | TGTGCCAGCAACCGTGGGACGAACACCGGGGAGCTGTTTTTT | TRBJ2-2 | NA | NA | TRBV5-6
CASSKDRGLGQPQHF | TGTGCCAGCAGTAAGGACAGGGGGCTTGGTCAGCCCCAGCATTTT | TRBJ1-5 | TRBD1 | NA | TRBV6-5
CASSLGGGGIGNTEAFF | TGTGCCAGCAGCTTGGGAGGGGGAGGAATAGGGAACACTGAAGCTTTCTTT | TRBJ1-1 | NA | few | TRBV5-4
CASSWTGENSPLHF | TGTGCCAGCAGTTGGACAGGGGAGAATTCACCCCTCCACTTT | TRBJ1-6 | TRBD1 | NA | TRBV27
CASRTRGHGQPQHF | TGTGCCAGCAGGACCAGGGGGCATGGTCAGCCCCAGCATTTT | TRBJ1-5 | TRBD1 | once | TRBV6-1
CARSLGAGACSIYEQYF | TGTGCCAGAAGCTTAGGGGCAGGAGCCTGTTCGATCTACGAGCAGTACTTC | TRBJ2-7 | NA | NA | TRBV7-5
CASRWEDRGGTEAFF | TGTGCCAGCAGGTGGGAAGACAGGGGTGGGACTGAAGCTTTCTTT | TRBJ1-1 | TRBD1 | NA | TRBV2